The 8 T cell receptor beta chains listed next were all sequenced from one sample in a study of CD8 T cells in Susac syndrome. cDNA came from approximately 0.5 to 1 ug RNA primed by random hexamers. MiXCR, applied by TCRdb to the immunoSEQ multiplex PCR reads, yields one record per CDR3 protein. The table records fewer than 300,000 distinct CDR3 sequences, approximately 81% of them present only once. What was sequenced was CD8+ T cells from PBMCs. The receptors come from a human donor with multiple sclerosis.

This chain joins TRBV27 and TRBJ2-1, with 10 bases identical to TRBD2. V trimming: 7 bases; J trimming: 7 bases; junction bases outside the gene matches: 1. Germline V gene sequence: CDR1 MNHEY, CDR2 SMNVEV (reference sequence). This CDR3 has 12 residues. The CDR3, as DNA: TGTGCCAGCACGACTAGCGGGAATGAGCAGTTCTTC. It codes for CASTTSGNEQFF.

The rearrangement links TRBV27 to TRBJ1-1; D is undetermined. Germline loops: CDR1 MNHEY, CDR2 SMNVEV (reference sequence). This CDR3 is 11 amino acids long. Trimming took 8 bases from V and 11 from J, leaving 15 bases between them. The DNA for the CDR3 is TGTGCCAGCGGAGTCGGGGTCGGGGCTTTCTTT. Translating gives CASGVGVGAFF.

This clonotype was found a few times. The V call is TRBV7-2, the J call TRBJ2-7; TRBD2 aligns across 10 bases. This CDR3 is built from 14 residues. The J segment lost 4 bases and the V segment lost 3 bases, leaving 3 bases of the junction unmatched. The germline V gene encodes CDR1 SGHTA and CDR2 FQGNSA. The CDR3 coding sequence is TGTGCCAGCAGCTTGCGGACTAGCGGTTACGAGCAGTACTTC. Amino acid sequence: CASSLRTSGYEQYF.

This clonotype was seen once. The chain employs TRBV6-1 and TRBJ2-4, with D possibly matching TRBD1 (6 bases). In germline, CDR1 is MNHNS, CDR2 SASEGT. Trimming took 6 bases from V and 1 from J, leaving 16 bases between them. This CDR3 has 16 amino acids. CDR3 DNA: TGTGCCAGCAGACTGGGGGCCGGTTGGGCCAAAAACATTCAGTACTTC. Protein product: CASRLGAGWAKNIQYF.

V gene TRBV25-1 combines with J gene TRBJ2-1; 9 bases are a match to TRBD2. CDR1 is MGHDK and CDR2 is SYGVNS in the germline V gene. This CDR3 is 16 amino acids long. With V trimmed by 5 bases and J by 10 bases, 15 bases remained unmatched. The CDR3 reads CASSRPLGGRAAEQFF. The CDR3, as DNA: TGTGCCAGCAGTCGCCCCCTCGGCGGGAGGGCCGCCGAGCAGTTCTTC.

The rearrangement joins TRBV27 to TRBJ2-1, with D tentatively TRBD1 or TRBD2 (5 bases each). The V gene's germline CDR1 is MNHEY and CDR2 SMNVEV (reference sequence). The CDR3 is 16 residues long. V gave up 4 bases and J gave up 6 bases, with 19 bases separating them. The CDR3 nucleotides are TGTGCCAGCAGTTCGCGACCGGACGGTGGGGGCAATGAGCAGTTCTTC. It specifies CASSSRPDGGGNEQFF.

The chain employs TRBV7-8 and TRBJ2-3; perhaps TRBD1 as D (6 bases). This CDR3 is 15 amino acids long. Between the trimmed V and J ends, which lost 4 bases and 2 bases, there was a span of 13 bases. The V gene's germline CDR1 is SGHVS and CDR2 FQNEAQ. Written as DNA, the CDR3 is TGTGCCAGCAGCTCCCCCCAGGGGATCACAGATACGCAGTATTTT. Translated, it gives CASSSPQGITDTQYF.

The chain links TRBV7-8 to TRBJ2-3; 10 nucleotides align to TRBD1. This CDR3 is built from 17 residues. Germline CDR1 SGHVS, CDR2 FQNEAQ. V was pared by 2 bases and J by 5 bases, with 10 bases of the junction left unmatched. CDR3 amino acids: CASSLIRGDRGLDTQYF. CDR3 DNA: TGTGCCAGCAGCTTAATTAGAGGGGACAGGGGTCTAGATACGCAGTATTTT.